The rows below give T cell receptor beta chains drawn from one sample of a study of blood T cell repertoires in COVID-19. Here immunoSEQ multiplex PCR was the method, and the copy in TCRdb shows in-frame clones only, minus some. The sample gives about 200,000 clones, approximately 92% of which show up once; 0.5% to 0.65% is in the top ten. The sequenced material came from peripheral blood. All receptors derive from a man between 50 and 59 years old with acute or convalescent COVID-19. Both conserved end residues are part of each CDR3. D genes are given only for firm matches. Size is omitted from some rows. Given values are once, few, many or a class for expanded clones.

>TRBV28|NA|TRBJ1-5|TRBD1|15
TGTGCCAGCACCTTGGGACAGGGTTGGAATCAGCCCCAGCATTTT
CASTLGQGWNQPQHF
>TRBV19|NA|TRBJ1-2|TRBD1|18
TGTGCCAGTAGGAGGTCCCCGACAGGGGCCGTCGGAGCCTATGGCTACACCTTC
CASRRSPTGAVGAYGYTF
>TRBV18|NA|TRBJ2-1|TRBD2|17
TGTGCCAGCTCCCGGGAGGGCCCTACTTCTTCCTACAATGAGCAGTTCTTC
CASSREGPTSSYNEQFF
>TRBV5-1|NA|TRBJ1-2|NA|13
TGCGCCAGCAGCTCAGTTACAGGGTATGGCTACACCTTC
CASSSVTGYGYTF
>TRBV27|NA|TRBJ2-7|TRBD1|15
TGTGCCAGCAGTTCTCCCGGGACAGGGGACTACGAGCAGTACTTC
CASSSPGTGDYEQYF
>TRBV7-2|NA|TRBJ1-2|NA|12
TGTGCCAGCAGCCTTCGGAGAGGTGGCTACACCTTC
CASSLRRGGYTF
>TRBV24-1|NA|TRBJ2-5|NA|13
TGTGCCACCAGAGAACAGGGTGGAGAGACCCAGTACTTC
CATREQGGETQYF
>TRBV5-1|NA|TRBJ2-1|NA|18
TGCGCCAGCACCTTAGCCGGGGGATCCGGGACAGTGTTCCATGAGCAGTTCTTC
CASTLAGGSGTVFHEQFF
>TRBV9|NA|TRBJ1-4|NA|17
TGTGCCAGCAGCGTAGGTGGCAGACTCGCAACTAATGAAAAACTGTTTTTT
CASSVGGRLATNEKLFF
>TRBV28|once|TRBJ2-1|NA|16
TGTGCCAGCAGTTTTTTCAGGGGTCGCCCCTACAATGAGCAGTTCTTC
CASSFFRGRPYNEQFF
>TRBV18|NA|TRBJ1-1|TRBD1|12
TGTGCCAGCTCGACAGGGTCCACTGAAGCTTTCTTT
CASSTGSTEAFF
>TRBV4-2|NA|TRBJ2-7|TRBD2|17
TGTGCCAGCAGCCAAGATACCCGACTAGCGGGAATATACGAGCAGTACTTC
CASSQDTRLAGIYEQYF
>TRBV19|many|TRBJ1-5|NA|14
TGTGCCAGTAGGCTCACAGGTGGTCATCAGCCCCAGCATTTT
CASRLTGGHQPQHF
>TRBV4-3|NA|TRBJ2-3|TRBD1|16
TGCGCCAGCAGCCAGGGGTCCTCGACAGGGACAGATACGCAGTATTTT
CASSQGSSTGTDTQYF